This T cell receptor (beta chain) was sequenced during a study of CD8+ T cells in alopecia areata. The CDR3 has 14 amino acids. The germline CDR1 and CDR2 sequences are SNHLY and FYNNEI. Trimming cost V 4 bases and J 4 bases; bases outside gene matches: 5. This clone was recorded only once. Sorted out of PBMCs were CD4+ T cells and CD8+ T cells. cDNA serving as the sequencing template came from extracted, reverse transcribed RNA. Clones were sequenced by immunoSEQ multiplex PCR, and TCRdb holds only the in-frame ones, with some missing. The data show some 240,000 clones, around 62% seen once. Source: CD4+ T cells sorted from blood, taken at week 0. This clonotype originated in a human donor with alopecia areata. This chain connects TRBV2 to TRBJ1-1; TRBD1 agrees at 8 bases. Here the CDR3 reads CASSARGQGTEAFF. For the CDR3, the DNA is TGTGCCAGCAGTGCCAGGGGGCAGGGCACTGAAGCTTTCTTT.